This TCR beta chain was sequenced for a study of blood T cell repertoires in COVID-19. Study context: Acute-phase and convalescent COVID-19 samples originated in the United States, Italy and Spain. T cells, B-cell-depleted T cells, or PBMCs supplied cDNA or gDNA.

In the authors' workflow: Reference gene primers were amplified, and this amplification served to estimate nucleated cell counts. Produced via immunoSEQ multiplex PCR; TCRdb's table is partial and in-frame only. The V and J calls and the clone size are those of that table, but D and trimming were determined from the DNA. The sample holds approximately 63,000 clones, roughly 76% seen once. V was pared by 4 bases and J by 0 bases, with 8 bases between. This CDR3 region has 14 residues. Looked up from germline, CDR1 is SGHRS and CDR2 is YFSETQ. The clonotype comes from a woman of 80 years or more with acute or convalescent COVID-19. The material sequenced was peripheral blood. The rearrangement joins TRBV5-1 to TRBJ2-1, with unresolved D. DNA for the CDR3: TGCGCCAGCAGCCAGGTCCCCTCCTACAATGAGCAGTTCTTC. It yields the protein CASSQVPSYNEQFF.